The clone carrying this T cell receptor beta chain was detected once. Antigen unknown. These data are taken from a study of CD8 T cells in Susac syndrome. After extraction with the RNeasy kit, about 0.45 to 1 ug of the RNA was reverse transcribed using random hexamers. The amplification used immunoSEQ multiplex PCR on TCR beta CDR3; it spanned 54 Vbeta and 13 Jbeta. TCRdb reanalysed the immunoSEQ multiplex PCR reads using MiXCR and keeps one entry per CDR3 protein. The sample lists roughly 140,000 distinct CDR3 sequences, 95% to 96% occurring once. General study results and limits: Regarding the TCR sequencing and HLA analysis, the study admitted that a relatively small number of individuals were involved.

Germline V gene lookup returns CDR1 SQVTM and CDR2 ANQGSEA. Trimming pared 0 bases from V and 2 bases from J, leaving 11 bases between. The CDR3 length is 14 residues. The chain couples TRBV29-1 to TRBJ2-7, with a possible D match to TRBD1 (6 bases). The specimen sequenced was CD8+ T cells from PBMCs. The TCR was taken from a human donor with multiple sclerosis. The CDR3 nucleotides read TGCAGCGTTGAAGAGACAGGCGTAACCTACGAGCAGTACTTC. Amino acids: CSVEETGVTYEQYF.